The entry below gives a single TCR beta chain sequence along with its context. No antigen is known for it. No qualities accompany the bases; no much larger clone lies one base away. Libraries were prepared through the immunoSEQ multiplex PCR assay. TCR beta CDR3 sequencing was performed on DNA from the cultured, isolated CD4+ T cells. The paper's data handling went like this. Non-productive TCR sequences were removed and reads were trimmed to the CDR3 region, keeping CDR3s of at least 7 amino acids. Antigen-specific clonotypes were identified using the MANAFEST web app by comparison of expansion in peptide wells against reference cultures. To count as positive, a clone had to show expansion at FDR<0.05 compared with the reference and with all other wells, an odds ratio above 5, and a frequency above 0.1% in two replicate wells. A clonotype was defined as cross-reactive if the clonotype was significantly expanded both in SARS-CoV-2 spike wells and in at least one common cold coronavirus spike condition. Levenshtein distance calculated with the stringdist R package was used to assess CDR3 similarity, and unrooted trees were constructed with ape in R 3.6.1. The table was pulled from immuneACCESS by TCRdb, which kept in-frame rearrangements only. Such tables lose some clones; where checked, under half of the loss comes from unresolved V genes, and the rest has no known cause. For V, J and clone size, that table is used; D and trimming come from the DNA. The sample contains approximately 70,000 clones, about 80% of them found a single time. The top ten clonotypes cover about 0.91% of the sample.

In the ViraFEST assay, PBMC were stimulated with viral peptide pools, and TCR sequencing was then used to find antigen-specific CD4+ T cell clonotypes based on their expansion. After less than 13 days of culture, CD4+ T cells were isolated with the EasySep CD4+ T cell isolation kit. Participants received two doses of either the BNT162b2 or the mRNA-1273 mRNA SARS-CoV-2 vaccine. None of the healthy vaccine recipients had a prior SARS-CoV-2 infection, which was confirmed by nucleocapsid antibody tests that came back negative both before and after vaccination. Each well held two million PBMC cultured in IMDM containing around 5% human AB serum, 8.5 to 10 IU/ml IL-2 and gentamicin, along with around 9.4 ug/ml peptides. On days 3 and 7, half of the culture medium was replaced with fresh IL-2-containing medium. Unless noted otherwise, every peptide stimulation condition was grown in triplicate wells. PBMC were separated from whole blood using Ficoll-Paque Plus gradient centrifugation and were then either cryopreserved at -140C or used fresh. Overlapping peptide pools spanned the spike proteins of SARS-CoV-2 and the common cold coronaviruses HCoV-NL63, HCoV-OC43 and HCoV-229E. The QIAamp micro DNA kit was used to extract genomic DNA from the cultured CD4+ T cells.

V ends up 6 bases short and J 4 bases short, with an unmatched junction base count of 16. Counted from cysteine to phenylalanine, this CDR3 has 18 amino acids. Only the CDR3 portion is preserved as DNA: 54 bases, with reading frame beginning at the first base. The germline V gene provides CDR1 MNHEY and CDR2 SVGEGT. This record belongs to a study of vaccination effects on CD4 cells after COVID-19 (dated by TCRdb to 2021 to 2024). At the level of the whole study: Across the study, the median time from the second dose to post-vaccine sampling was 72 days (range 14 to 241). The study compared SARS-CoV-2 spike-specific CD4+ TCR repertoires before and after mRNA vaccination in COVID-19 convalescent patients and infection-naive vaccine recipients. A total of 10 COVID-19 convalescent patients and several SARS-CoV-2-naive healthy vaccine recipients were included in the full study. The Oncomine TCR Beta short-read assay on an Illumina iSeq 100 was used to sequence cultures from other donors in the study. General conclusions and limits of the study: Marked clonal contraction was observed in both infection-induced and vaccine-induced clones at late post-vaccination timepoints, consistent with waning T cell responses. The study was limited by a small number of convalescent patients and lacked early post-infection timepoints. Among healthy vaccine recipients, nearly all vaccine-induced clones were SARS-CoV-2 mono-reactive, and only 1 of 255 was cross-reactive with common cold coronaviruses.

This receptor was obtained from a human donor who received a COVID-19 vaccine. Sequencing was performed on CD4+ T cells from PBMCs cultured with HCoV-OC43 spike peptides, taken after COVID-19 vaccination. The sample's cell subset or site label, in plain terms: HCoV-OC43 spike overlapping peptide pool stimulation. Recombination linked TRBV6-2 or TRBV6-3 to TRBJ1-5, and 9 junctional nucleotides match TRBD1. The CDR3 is CASSHVRRGQGTNQPQHF. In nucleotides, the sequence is TGTGCCAGCAGCCATGTCCGTCGGGGACAGGGAACGAATCAGCCCCAGCATTTT.